The 28 T cell receptor beta chains listed next were all sequenced from one sample in a study of early T cells in non-severe SARS-CoV-2 infection. TCRdb reprocessed the 5' RACE reads with MiXCR, giving one entry per CDR3 protein. The data show around 77,000 distinct CDR3 sequences, around 10% seen once. The material sequenced was whole blood, taken at baseline. The receptors were sampled from an adult who was a healthcare worker with PCR-confirmed SARS-CoV-2 infection or an uninfected control (not recorded which).

This clonotype was detected many times. The chain has TRBV20-1 and TRBJ2-7; 8 positions match TRBD1. The CDR3 extends over 13 amino acids. Germline lookup yields CDR1 DFQATT and CDR2 SNEGSKA (reference sequence). Trimming cost V 3 bases and J 2 bases; bases outside gene matches: 3. The CDR3 region is CSASMDRAYEQYF. The CDR3, as DNA: TGCAGTGCTAGTATGGACAGGGCCTACGAGCAGTACTTC.

This clonotype showed up just a few times. V and J are TRBV7-6 and TRBJ2-2; D may correspond to TRBD1 or TRBD2 (5 bases each). This CDR3 has 18 residues. The V gene's germline CDR1 is SGHVS and CDR2 FNYEAQ. V lost 4 bases and J lost 2, with 20 bases in between. CDR3 residues: CASSYGTPTSLNTGELFF. The CDR3 nucleotides read TGTGCCAGCAGCTACGGGACCCCCACGAGCCTAAACACCGGGGAGCTGTTTTTT.

Many counts were recorded for this clonotype. This chain links TRBV5-8 with TRBJ2-5, with D maybe TRBD1 (6 bases). Trimming stripped 4 bases from V and 3 bases from J, with 13 bases between. The length of the CDR3 is 14 residues. CDR1 and CDR2 from the germline V gene are SGHTS and YDEGEE. The DNA for the CDR3 is TGTGCCAGCAGCGCAGGGGTTGTTAAAGAGACCCAGTACTTC. Translation gives CASSAGVVKETQYF.

The chain recombines TRBV7-9 with TRBJ1-4; 9 bases fit TRBD1. Trimming removed 4 bases from V and 3 bases from J; junction bases left unmatched: 3. Germline V CDR1 and CDR2: SEHNR, FQNEAQ (reference sequence). The CDR3 runs 15 residues. The CDR3 bases are TGTGCCAGCAGCTCAGGACAGGGGTCTAATGAAAAACTGTTTTTT. As protein: CASSSGQGSNEKLFF.

This clonotype was seen repeatedly, ten times or more. The chain employs TRBV11-3 and TRBJ2-3; D is uncertain. The V end lost 3 bases, the J end lost 4 bases, and 20 bases lay between the germline ends. The CDR3 extends over 17 amino acids. Per germline, CDR1 SGHNT and CDR2 YENEEA. The CDR3 sequence is CASSLLPYSLGSDTQYF. The CDR3, as DNA: TGTGCCAGCAGCTTGCTACCATACTCCTTAGGCTCAGATACGCAGTATTTT.

This clonotype has at least ten counts. The rearrangement uses TRBV20-1 and TRBJ2-7; D perhaps matches TRBD1 (5 bases). CDR3 size: 13 residues. Germline CDR1 is DFQATT and CDR2 is SNEGSKA (reference sequence). Trimming pared 6 bases from V and 6 bases from J, leaving 18 bases between. CDR3 in DNA: TGCAGTGCCTCGGACACGGCCACTGGCGAGCAGTACTTC. This sequence encodes CSASDTATGEQYF.

In this sample, this clonotype turned up a few times. The chain couples TRBV2 to TRBJ2-3, with D unclear. Germline V lookup: CDR1 SNHLY, CDR2 FYNNEI. There are 11 residues in the CDR3. V lost 3 bases and J lost 6, with 4 bases in between. CDR3 loop: CASSDWDTQYF. The DNA for the CDR3 is TGTGCCAGCAGTGACTGGGATACGCAGTATTTT.

This clonotype occurred a few times. The V gene is TRBV9, the J gene TRBJ2-3, with 13 bases fitting TRBD2. The CDR3 length is 16 residues. Germline V gene lookup returns CDR1 SGDLS and CDR2 YYNGEE. The ends lost 3 bases at V and 3 bases at J; junction bases unmatched: 4. CDR3 DNA: TGTGCCAGCAGCGGGACTAGCGGGGGCGGAACAGATACGCAGTATTTT. As protein: CASSGTSGGGTDTQYF.

This clonotype was seen only a few times. CDR3 DNA sequence: TGTGCCAGCAGTTACTCAGACAGCCCTTCCTACGAGCAGTACTTC. It codes for CASSYSDSPSYEQYF. This rearrangement joins TRBV6-2 or TRBV6-3 to TRBJ2-7, with TRBD1 as a possible D gene (5 bases). CDR1 and CDR2 (germline): MNHEY, SVGEGT. Trimming removed 0 bases from V and 1 base from J, with 10 bases in between. The CDR3 spans 15 residues.

This clonotype was found a few times. In DNA form, the CDR3 reads TGCGCCAGCAGCTTTTCCCGTTCGTCGGTCGGGGAGCTGTTTTTT. It translates to CASSFSRSSVGELFF. The chain employs TRBV5-1 and TRBJ2-2; D remains unclear. CDR1 SGHRS and CDR2 YFSETQ come from the germline V gene. This CDR3 spans 15 amino acids. The V end lost 2 bases, the J end lost 7 bases, and 15 bases lay between the germline ends.

This clonotype has a count of ten or more. The V gene is TRBV7-2, the J gene TRBJ2-7, with D unclear. The germline V and J ends were trimmed by 1 base and 6 bases, with 10 bases remaining between them. Per germline, CDR1 SGHTA and CDR2 FQGNSA. This CDR3 has 13 residues. The CDR3 loop reads CASSLVERTEQYF. The CDR3 DNA is TGTGCCAGCAGCTTAGTCGAGCGTACCGAGCAGTACTTC.

This chain links TRBV20-1 with TRBJ2-5, with D maybe TRBD2 (5 bases). CDR3 length equals 13 residues. Germline assignment: CDR1 DFQATT and CDR2 SNEGSKA (reference sequence). V was shortened by 5 bases and J by 1 base, with 11 bases between the two germline ends. In DNA, the CDR3 is TGCAGTGCTCTCGGCCGGGGCCAAGAGACCCAGTACTTC. It is translated as CSALGRGQETQYF.

This clonotype was seen a handful of times. This rearrangement joins TRBV5-6 to TRBJ2-7; 7 bases match TRBD1. This CDR3 has 15 residues. From germline, CDR1 is SGHDT and CDR2 YYEEEE. The trim removed 3 bases at V and 3 bases at J, leaving 9 bases unmatched. The CDR3 here is CASSSEDRALYEQYF. CDR3 sequence (DNA): TGTGCCAGCAGCTCCGAAGACAGGGCGCTCTACGAGCAGTACTTC. The full variable domain, completed using reference TRBV5-6 and TRBJ2-7, is DAGVTQSPTHLIKTRGQQVTLRCSPKSGHDTVSWYQQALGQGPQFIFQYYEEEERQRGNFPDRFSGHQFPNYSSELNVNALLLGDSALYLCASSSEDRALYEQYFGPGTRLTVT.

The chain links TRBV19 to TRBJ2-2, with D unresolved. Deletions cut 7 bases from V and 1 base from J, with 7 bases between. The CDR3 runs to 13 residues. CDR1 and CDR2 from the germline V gene are LNHDA and SQIVND (reference sequence). As DNA, the CDR3 is TGTGCCAGTAAAGAAGGGAACACCGGGGAGCTGTTTTTT. It is translated as CASKEGNTGELFF.

Many counts were recorded for this clonotype. The rearrangement joins TRBV11-2 to TRBJ1-4; tentatively, D is TRBD1 (6 bases). V lost 4 bases to trimming and J lost 1 base, with 7 bases between them. This CDR3 is built from 14 residues. Germline CDR1 and CDR2: SGHAT and FQNNGV. The CDR3 nucleotides read TGTGCCAGCAGCTGGACAGAAACTAATGAAAAACTGTTTTTT. Residues: CASSWTETNEKLFF.

The table lists this clonotype with a few counts. The rearrangement joins TRBV6-5 to TRBJ2-7; no clear D gene. Trimming took off 5 bases at V and 9 bases at J, with 17 bases between the two ends. This CDR3 is built from 13 residues. The germline CDR1 and CDR2 sequences are MNHEY and SVGAGI. The CDR3 region has the DNA TGTGCCAGCAGTACCCCGGGTCGGCTGGGGCAGTACTTC. As protein: CASSTPGRLGQYF.

This rearrangement joins TRBV10-3 to TRBJ1-3; 12 bases are shared with TRBD1. The germline CDR1 and CDR2 sequences are ENHRY and SYGVKD. The V gene end was trimmed by 6 bases and the J gene end by 0 bases; junction bases not matched to a gene: 12. CDR3 length: 19 residues. The CDR3 nucleotides read TGTGCCATCAGGCCACACCGGGACAGGGGGCAAAACTCTGGAAACACCATATATTTT. Its protein product is CAIRPHRDRGQNSGNTIYF.

This clonotype was counted ten times or more. The chain joins TRBV5-1 to TRBJ1-2; no clear D. With 5 bases removed from V and 3 bases from J, the gap between germline ends came to 14 bases. Germline values: CDR1 SGHRS, CDR2 YFSETQ. The CDR3 loop spans 14 amino acids. CDR3 loop: CASRIEGSDYGYTF. The CDR3 coding sequence is TGCGCCAGCAGAATCGAAGGGTCCGACTATGGCTACACCTTC.

This clonotype has just a few counts. The chain combines TRBV20-1 with TRBJ1-2, with 10 bases identical to TRBD1. The V gene end was trimmed by 5 bases and the J gene end by 3 bases; junction bases not matched to a gene: 9. From germline, CDR1 is DFQATT and CDR2 SNEGSKA (reference sequence). The CDR3 has 15 amino acids. In DNA form, the CDR3 reads TGCAGTGCTCTTCCCGGGACAGGGGACGACTATGGCTACACCTTC. It yields the protein CSALPGTGDDYGYTF.

DNA of the CDR3: TGTGCCAGCAGCTTAGTGTTTGGCGGGGGGCCAGTAGATACGCAGTATTTT. Protein sequence: CASSLVFGGGPVDTQYF. V usage is TRBV7-2 and J usage is TRBJ2-3; TRBD2 aligns across 8 bases. The germline CDR1 and CDR2 sequences are SGHTA and FQGNSA. The CDR3 totals 17 residues. The junction had 11 bases not matched to a gene; V was cut back by 1 base and J by 5 bases.

This clonotype was recorded at least ten times. This chain links TRBV7-3 with TRBJ2-1, with 7 bases identical to TRBD1. The CDR3 has 14 residues. Per germline, CDR1 SGHTA and CDR2 FQGTGA. The V and J ends lost 2 bases and 7 bases, in that order; junction bases with no gene match: 5. CDR3 protein: CASSLEQGSNEQFF. As DNA, the CDR3 is TGTGCCAGCAGCTTAGAACAGGGGTCGAATGAGCAGTTCTTC.

J is TRBJ2-7 and V is TRBV6-2 or TRBV6-3; D perhaps matches TRBD1 (6 bases). The CDR3 extends over 14 amino acids. CDR1 is MNHEY, CDR2 SVGEGT, per germline. Trimming removed 6 bases at V and 1 base at J, with 13 bases between. The CDR3 loop reads CASRLDRPSYEQYF. CDR3 nucleotides: TGTGCCAGCAGACTCGACAGGCCTTCCTACGAGCAGTACTTC.

In its sample, this clonotype was seen many times. The genes are TRBV5-1 and TRBJ2-1, with D perhaps assigned TRBD1 or TRBD2 (6 bases each). This CDR3 comprises 18 residues. V was pared by 4 bases and J by 0 bases, with 20 bases between. Germline values: CDR1 SGHRS, CDR2 YFSETQ. The CDR3 nucleotides read TGCGCCAGCAGCGTCCCCCCTCCGGGGGCCACCTCCTACAATGAGCAGTTCTTC. This translates into CASSVPPPGATSYNEQFF.

This clonotype was picked up a small number of times. V gene TRBV18 combines with J gene TRBJ2-7; TRBD1 might be the D (6 bases). In germline, CDR1 is KGHSH, CDR2 LQKENI. V was pared by 2 bases and J by 2 bases, with 10 bases between. This CDR3 comprises 14 residues. CDR3 in amino acids: CASSPVRGTYEQYF. CDR3 DNA: TGTGCCAGCTCACCAGTCAGGGGAACCTACGAGCAGTACTTC.

The gene calls are TRBV5-1 and TRBJ1-1; unclear D gene. The CDR3 consists of 13 residues. Looked up from germline, CDR1 is SGHRS and CDR2 is YFSETQ. With 6 bases removed from V and 4 bases from J, the gap between germline ends came to 13 bases. The CDR3 DNA follows: TGCGCCAGCAATTCACTGGGTACCACTGAAGCTTTCTTT. Translating it yields CASNSLGTTEAFF.

The gene calls are TRBV7-3 and TRBJ2-6; 9 nucleotides match TRBD1. The CDR3 has 17 residues. Losses at the gene ends were 8 bases for V and 2 bases for J; bases not matched to a gene: 10. In germline, CDR1 is SGHTA, CDR2 FQGTGA. CDR3: CASAPGQGIAGANVLTF. The CDR3 DNA follows: TGTGCCAGCGCACCGGGACAGGGCATCGCTGGGGCCAACGTCCTGACTTTC.

The chain uses TRBV5-1 and TRBJ2-2; TRBD1 matches at 9 bases. The CDR3 consists of 15 residues. V lost 3 bases and J lost 7; bases outside the gene matches: 7. CDR1 is SGHRS and CDR2 is YFSETQ in the germline V gene. The CDR3 spells CASSSGTGRYGELFF. The CDR3 nucleotides read TGCGCCAGCAGCTCCGGGACAGGGAGATACGGGGAGCTGTTTTTT.

This clonotype appeared a few times. The rearrangement uses TRBV5-4 and TRBJ2-3; 10 bases match TRBD2. The V and J ends lost 2 bases and 0 bases, in that order; junction bases with no gene match: 6. The CDR3 totals 17 residues. Germline values: CDR1 SGHNT, CDR2 YYREEE (reference sequence). Here the CDR3 reads CASSFKSGGASTDTQYF. The CDR3 DNA follows: TGTGCCAGCAGCTTTAAGAGCGGGGGGGCCAGCACAGATACGCAGTATTTT.